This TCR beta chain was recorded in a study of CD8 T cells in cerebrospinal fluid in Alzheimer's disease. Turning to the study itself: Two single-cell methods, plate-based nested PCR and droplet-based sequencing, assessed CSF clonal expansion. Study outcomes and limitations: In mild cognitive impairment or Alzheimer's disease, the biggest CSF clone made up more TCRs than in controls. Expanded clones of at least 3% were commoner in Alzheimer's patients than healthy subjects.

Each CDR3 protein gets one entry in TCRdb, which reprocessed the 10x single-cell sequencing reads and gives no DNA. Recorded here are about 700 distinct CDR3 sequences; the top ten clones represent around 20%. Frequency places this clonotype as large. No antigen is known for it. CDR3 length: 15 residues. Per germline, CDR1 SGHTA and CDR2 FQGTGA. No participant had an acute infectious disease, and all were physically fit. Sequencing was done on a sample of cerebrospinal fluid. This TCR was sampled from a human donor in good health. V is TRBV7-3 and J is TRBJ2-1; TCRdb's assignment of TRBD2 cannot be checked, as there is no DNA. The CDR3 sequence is CASSTRLAAYNEQFF. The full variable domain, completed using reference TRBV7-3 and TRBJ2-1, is GAGVSQTPSNKVTEKGKYVELRCDPISGHTALYWYRQSLGQGPEFLIYFQGTGAADDSGLPNDRFFAVRPEGSVSTLKIQRTERGDSAVYLCASSTRLAAYNEQFFGPGTRLTVL.